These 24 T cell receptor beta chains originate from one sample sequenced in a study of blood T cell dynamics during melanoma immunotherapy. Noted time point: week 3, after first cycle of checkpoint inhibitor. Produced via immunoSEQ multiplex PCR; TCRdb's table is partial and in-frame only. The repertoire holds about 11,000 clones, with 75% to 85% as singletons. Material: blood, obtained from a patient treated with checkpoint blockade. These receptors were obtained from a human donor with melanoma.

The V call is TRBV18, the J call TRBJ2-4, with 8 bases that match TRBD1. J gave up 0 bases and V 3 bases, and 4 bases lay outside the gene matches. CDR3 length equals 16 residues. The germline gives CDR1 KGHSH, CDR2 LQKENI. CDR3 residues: CASSPDRGQAKNIQYF. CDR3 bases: TGTGCCAGCTCACCTGACAGGGGTCAAGCCAAAAACATTCAGTACTTC.

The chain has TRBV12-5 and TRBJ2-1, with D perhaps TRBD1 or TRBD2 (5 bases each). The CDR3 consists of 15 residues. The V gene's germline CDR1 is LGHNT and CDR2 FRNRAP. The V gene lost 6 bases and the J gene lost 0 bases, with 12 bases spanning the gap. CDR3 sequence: CASGLAGSSYNEQFF. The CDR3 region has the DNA TGTGCTAGTGGCCTCGCAGGGAGCTCCTACAATGAGCAGTTCTTC.

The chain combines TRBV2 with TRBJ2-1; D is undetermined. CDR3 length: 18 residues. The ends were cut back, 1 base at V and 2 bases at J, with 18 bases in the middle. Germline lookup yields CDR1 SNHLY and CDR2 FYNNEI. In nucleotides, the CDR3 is TGTGCCAGCAGTGAAGTGATATTGGGTAGGGTTCCCTACAATGAGCAGTTCTTC. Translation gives CASSEVILGRVPYNEQFF. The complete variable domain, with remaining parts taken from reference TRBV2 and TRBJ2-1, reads EPEVTQTPSHQVTQMGQEVILRCVPISNHLYFYWYRQILGQKVEFLVSFYNNEISEKSEIFDDQFSVERPDGSNFTLKIRSTKLEDSAMYFCASSEVILGRVPYNEQFFGPGTRLTVL.

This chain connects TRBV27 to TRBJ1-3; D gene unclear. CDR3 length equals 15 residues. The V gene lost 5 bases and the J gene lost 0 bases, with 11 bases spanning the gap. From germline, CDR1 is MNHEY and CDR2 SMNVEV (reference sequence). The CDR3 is CASSSSYSSGNTIYF. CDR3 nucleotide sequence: TGTGCCAGCAGTAGTTCCTACTCCTCTGGAAACACCATATATTTT.

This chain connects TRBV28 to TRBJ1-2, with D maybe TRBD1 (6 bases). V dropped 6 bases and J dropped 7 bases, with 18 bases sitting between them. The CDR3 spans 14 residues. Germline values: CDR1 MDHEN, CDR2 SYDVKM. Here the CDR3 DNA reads TGTGCCAGCAGCCAGGGCAGGGGTCGGTCTGGCTACACCTTC. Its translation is CASSQGRGRSGYTF.

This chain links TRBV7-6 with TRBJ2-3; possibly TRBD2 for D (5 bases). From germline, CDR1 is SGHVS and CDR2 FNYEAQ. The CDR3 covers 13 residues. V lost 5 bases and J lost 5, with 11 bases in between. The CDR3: CASSTGLRDTQYF. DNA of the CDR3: TGTGCCAGCAGCACTGGACTGAGAGATACGCAGTATTTT.

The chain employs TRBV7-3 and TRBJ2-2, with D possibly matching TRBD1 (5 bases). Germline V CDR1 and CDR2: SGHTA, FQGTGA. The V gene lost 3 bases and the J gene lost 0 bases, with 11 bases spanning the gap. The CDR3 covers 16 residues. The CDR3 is CASSLYDSSNTGELFF. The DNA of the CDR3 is TGTGCCAGCAGCTTGTATGACAGTTCGAACACCGGGGAGCTGTTTTTT. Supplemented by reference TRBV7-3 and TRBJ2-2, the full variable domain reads GAGVSQTPSNKVTEKGKYVELRCDPISGHTALYWYRQSLGQGPEFLIYFQGTGAADDSGLPNDRFFAVRPEGSVSTLKIQRTERGDSAVYLCASSLYDSSNTGELFFGEGSRLTVL.

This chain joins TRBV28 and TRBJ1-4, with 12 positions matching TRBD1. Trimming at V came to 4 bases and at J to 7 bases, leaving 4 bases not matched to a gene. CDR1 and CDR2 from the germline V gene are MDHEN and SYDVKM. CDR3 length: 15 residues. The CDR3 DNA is TGTGCCAGCAGTTCTCCGGGACAGGGGGCTGAAAAACTGTTTTTT. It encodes CASSSPGQGAEKLFF. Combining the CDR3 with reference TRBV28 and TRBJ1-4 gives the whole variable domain DVKVTQSSRYLVKRTGEKVFLECVQDMDHENMFWYRQDPGLGLRLIYFSYDVKMKEKGDIPEGYSVSREKKERFSLILESASTNQTSMYLCASSSPGQGAEKLFFGSGTQLSVL.

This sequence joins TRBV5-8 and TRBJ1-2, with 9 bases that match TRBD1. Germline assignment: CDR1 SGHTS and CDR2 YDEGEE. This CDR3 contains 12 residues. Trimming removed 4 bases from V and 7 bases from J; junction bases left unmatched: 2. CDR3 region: CASSTGGFGYTF. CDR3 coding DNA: TGTGCCAGCAGCACAGGGGGCTTTGGCTACACCTTC.

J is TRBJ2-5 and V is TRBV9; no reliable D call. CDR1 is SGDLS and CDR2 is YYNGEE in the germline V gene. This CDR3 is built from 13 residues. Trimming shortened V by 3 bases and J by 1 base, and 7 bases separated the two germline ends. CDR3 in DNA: TGTGCCAGCAGCGCTCCATCCCAAGAGACCCAGTACTTC. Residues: CASSAPSQETQYF. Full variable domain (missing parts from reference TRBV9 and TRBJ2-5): DSGVTQTPKHLITATGQRVTLRCSPRSGDLSVYWYQQSLDQGLQFLIQYYNGEERAKGNILERFSAQQFPDLHSELNLSSLELGDSALYFCASSAPSQETQYFGPGTRLLVL.

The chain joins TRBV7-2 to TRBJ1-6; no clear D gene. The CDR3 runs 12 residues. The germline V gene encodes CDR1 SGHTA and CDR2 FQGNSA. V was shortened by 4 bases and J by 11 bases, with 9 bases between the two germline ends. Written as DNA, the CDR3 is TGTGCCAGCAGCTCCCTGTTGGCACCCCTCCACTTT. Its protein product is CASSSLLAPLHF.

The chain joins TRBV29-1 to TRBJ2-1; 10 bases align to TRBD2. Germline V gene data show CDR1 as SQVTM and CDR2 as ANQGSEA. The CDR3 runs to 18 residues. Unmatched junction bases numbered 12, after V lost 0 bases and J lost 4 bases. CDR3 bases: TGCAGCGTTGAAGATTCCCGGGTTAGCGGGAGGAGATACAATGAGCAGTTCTTC. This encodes CSVEDSRVSGRRYNEQFF.

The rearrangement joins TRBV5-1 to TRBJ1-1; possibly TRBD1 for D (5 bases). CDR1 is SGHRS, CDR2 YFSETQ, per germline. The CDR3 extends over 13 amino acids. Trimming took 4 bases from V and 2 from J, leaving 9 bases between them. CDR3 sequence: CASSRGSNTEAFF. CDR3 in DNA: TGCGCCAGCAGCAGGGGATCAAACACTGAAGCTTTCTTT. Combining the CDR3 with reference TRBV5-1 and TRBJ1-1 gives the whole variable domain KAGVTQTPRYLIKTRGQQVTLSCSPISGHRSVSWYQQTPGQGLQFLFEYFSETQRNKGNFPGRFSGRQFSNSRSEMNVSTLELGDSALYLCASSRGSNTEAFFGQGTRLTVV.

The CDR3 nucleotides are TGCGCCAGCAGCCAAGACCCAAGCAGCACAGATACGCAGTATTTT. This translates into CASSQDPSSTDTQYF. The gene calls are TRBV4-3 and TRBJ2-3; D gene uncertain. CDR3 size: 15 residues. V was pared by 0 bases and J by 0 bases, with 7 bases between. Germline V lookup: CDR1 LGHNA, CDR2 YSLEER.

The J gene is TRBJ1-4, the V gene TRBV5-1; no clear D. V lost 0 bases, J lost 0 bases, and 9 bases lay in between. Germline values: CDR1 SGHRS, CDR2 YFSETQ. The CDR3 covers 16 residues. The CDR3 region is CASSLGGMSTNEKLFF. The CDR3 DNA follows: TGCGCCAGCAGCTTGGGAGGGATGTCAACTAATGAAAAACTGTTTTTT.

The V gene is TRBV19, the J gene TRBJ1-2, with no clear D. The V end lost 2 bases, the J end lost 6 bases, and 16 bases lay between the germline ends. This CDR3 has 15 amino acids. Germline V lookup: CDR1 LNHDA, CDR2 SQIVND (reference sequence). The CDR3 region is CASSIIPWAEDGYTF. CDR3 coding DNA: TGTGCCAGTAGTATAATCCCTTGGGCAGAAGATGGCTACACCTTC.

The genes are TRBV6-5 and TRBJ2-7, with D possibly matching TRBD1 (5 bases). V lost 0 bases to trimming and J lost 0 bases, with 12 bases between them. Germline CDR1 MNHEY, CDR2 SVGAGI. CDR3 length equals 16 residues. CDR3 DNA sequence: TGTGCCAGCAGTTACTCGATGCAGGGAATCTCCTACGAGCAGTACTTC. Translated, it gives CASSYSMQGISYEQYF.

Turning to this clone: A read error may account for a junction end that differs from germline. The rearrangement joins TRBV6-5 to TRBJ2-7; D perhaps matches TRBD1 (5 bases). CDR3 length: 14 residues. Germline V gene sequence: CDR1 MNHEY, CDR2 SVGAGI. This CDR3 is CAISEIQGTYEQYF. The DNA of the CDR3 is TGTGCCATCAGTGAAATTCAGGGTACCTACGAGCAGTACTTC.

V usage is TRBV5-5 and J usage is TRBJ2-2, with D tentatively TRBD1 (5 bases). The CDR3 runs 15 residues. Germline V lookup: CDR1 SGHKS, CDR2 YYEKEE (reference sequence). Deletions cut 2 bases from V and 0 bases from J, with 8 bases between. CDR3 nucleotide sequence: TGTGCCAGCAGCTTCTCCAGGGCGAACACCGGGGAGCTGTTTTTT. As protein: CASSFSRANTGELFF.

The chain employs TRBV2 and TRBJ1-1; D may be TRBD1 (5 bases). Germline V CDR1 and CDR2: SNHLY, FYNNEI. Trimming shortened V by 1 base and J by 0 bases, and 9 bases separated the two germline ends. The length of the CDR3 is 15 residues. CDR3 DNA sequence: TGTGCCAGCAGTGAAGGGGGCATCATGAACACTGAAGCTTTCTTT. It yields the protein CASSEGGIMNTEAFF.

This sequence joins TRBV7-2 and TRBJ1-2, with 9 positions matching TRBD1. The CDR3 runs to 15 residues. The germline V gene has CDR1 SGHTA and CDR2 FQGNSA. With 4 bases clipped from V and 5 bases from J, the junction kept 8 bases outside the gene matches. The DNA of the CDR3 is TGTGCCAGCAGCTATACAGGGGGCGCAGAGTATGGCTACACCTTC. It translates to CASSYTGGAEYGYTF.

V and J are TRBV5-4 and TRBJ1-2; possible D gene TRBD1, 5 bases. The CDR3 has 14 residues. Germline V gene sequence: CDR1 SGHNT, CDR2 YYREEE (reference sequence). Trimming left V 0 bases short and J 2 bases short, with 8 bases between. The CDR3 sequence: CASSLGGTNYGYTF. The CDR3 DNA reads TGTGCCAGCAGCTTGGGGGGCACGAACTATGGCTACACCTTC.

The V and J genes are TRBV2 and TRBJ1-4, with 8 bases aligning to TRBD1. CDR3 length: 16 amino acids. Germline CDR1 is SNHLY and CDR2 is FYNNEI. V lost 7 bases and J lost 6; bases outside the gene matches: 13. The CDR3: CASKGTGSYEYEKLFF. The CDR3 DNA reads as TGTGCCAGCAAGGGGACAGGCTCATACGAATATGAAAAACTGTTTTTT.

This chain's CDR3 is CASSSRAFSGNTIYF. In DNA, the CDR3 is TGTGCCAGCAGCTCCCGGGCCTTCTCTGGAAACACCATATATTTT. The chain carries TRBV7-2 and TRBJ1-3; the D is unclear. Trimming pared 4 bases from V and 0 bases from J, leaving 10 bases between. Germline assignment: CDR1 SGHTA and CDR2 FQGNSA. This CDR3 comprises 15 residues.